What follows is one T cell receptor beta chain and its context. Antigen: not known. Libraries were prepared by immunoSEQ multiplex PCR; TCRdb keeps only in-frame clonotypes and omits some of them. The table records some 150,000 clones, about 90% of them present only once. This CDR3 has 14 amino acids. Germline lookup yields CDR1 MDHEN and CDR2 SYDVKM. V lost 9 bases and J 0 bases, leaving 14 bases between the germline ends. This record comes from a study of T cell responses to AZD1222 COVID-19 vaccine. Study-wide results and caveats: Clonal diversity may have been underestimated in mostly white British donors. The study found vaccine-associated CD4 TCRs spanning spike, dominant at 160-218 and 743-854. Only after the peak T cell response were repertoires sampled.

This specimen consisted of peripheral blood, obtained 28 days after the second AZD1222 dose. This clonotype originated in an adult who received the AZD1222 COVID-19 vaccine. J is TRBJ1-2 and V is TRBV28; the D is unclear. In nucleotides, the CDR3 is TGTGCCAGTTTTGACATTCCGACTAACTATGGCTACACCTTC. Amino acids: CASFDIPTNYGYTF.